The clone carrying this TCR beta chain was recorded many times. Amplified TCR beta CDR3 regions came from RNA transcripts. HTBI primers were the set used in a first-round RT-PCR of the TCR CDR3. MiXCR, run by TCRdb on the multiplex PCR reads, gives a single entry per CDR3 protein. In the table there are fewer than 750,000 distinct CDR3 sequences, roughly 50% of which are singletons. This specimen belongs to a study of T cells in Graves' hyperthyroidism and ophthalmopathy. Source material: peripheral blood or thyroid tissue (not recorded which). The sequence was obtained from a woman aged 18-29 years with Graves' hyperthyroidism.

The CDR3 is CATSGRGGYGELFF. The CDR3 DNA follows: TGTGCCACCAGCGGTAGAGGGGGATACGGGGAGCTGTTTTTT. The V gene is TRBV15, the J gene TRBJ2-2; possible D gene TRBD1, 6 bases. V lost 5 bases, J lost 7 bases, and 14 bases lay in between. CDR1 and CDR2 from the germline V gene are LNHNV and YYDKDF (reference sequence). This CDR3 is 14 amino acids long.